This T cell receptor (beta chain) was sequenced for a study of blood T cell repertoires in COVID-19. Study at large: Samples representing acute and convalescent COVID-19 were sourced from the United States, Italy and Spain. The cDNA or gDNA used as material had been derived from T cells, B-cell-depleted T cells, or PBMCs.

Germline V gene data show CDR1 as LNHNV and CDR2 as YYDKDF (reference sequence). This CDR3 comprises 14 residues. V lost 1 base to trimming and J lost 9 bases, with 13 bases between them. Source study methods: The assay estimated nucleated cells by amplifying reference gene primers. Method: immunoSEQ multiplex PCR; TCRdb's copy keeps in-frame clones and lacks some. V, J and clone size are those of that table, while D and trimming were read from the DNA. The repertoire includes about 37,000 clones, 87% of them detected once, and 44% sits in the top ten. The chain is built from TRBV15 and TRBJ2-1; tentatively, D is TRBD2 (6 bases). The sequenced sample was peripheral blood. The sequence was collected from a human donor in a cohort sampled during active COVID-19. As DNA, the CDR3 is TGTGCCACCAGCAGAGGACTAGAGGCCGCTGAGCAGTTCTTC. It specifies CATSRGLEAAEQFF.